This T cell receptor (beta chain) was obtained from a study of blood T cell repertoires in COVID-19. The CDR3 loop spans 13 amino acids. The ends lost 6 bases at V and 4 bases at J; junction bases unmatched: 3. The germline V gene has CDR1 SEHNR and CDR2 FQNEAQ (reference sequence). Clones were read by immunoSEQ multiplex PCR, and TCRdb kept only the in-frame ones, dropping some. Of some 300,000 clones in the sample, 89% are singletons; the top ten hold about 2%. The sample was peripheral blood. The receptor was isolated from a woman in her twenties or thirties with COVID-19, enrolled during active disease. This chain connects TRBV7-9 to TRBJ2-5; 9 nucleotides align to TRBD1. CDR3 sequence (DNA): TGTGCCAGCAGGGGACAGGGTGTAGAGACCCAGTACTTC. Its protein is CASRGQGVETQYF.